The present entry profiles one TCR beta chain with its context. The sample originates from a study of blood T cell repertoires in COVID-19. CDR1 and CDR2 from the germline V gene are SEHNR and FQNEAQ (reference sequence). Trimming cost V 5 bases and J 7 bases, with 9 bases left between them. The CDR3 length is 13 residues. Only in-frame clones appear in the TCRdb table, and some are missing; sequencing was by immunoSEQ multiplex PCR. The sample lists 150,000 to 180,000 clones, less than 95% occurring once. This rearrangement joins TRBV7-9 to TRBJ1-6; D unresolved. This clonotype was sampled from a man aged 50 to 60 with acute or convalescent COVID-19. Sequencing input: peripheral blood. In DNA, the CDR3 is TGTGCCAGCAGCACCCGAGGGAATTCACCCCTCCACTTT. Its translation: CASSTRGNSPLHF. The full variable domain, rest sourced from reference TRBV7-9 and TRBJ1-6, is DTGVSQNPRHKITKRGQNVTFRCDPISEHNRLYWYRQTLGQGPEFLTYFQNEAQLEKSRLLSDRFSAERPKGSFSTLEIQRTEQGDSAMYLCASSTRGNSPLHFGNGTRLTVT.